This T cell receptor beta chain was sequenced in a study of T-cell memory formation after mild COVID-19. TCRdb itself ran the 5' RACE reads through MiXCR, one entry per CDR3 protein. In the table there are about 420,000 distinct CDR3 sequences, 23% of which are singletons. This CDR3 contains 17 residues. Germline CDR1 and CDR2: SGHTA and FQGTGA. V was pared by 5 bases and J by 5 bases, with 9 bases of the junction left unmatched. Sequencing used PBMCs or a T cell subset sorted from them (not recorded which). This clonotype originated in an adult woman who had mild COVID-19 (a few samples of this study predate the infection). Cell type and time point are not known. The chain combines TRBV7-3 with TRBJ2-3, with 14 bases lining up with TRBD2. CDR3 protein: CASSPPGLAGAVDTQYF. CDR3 DNA: TGTGCCAGCAGCCCCCCGGGACTAGCGGGAGCGGTAGATACGCAGTATTTT.